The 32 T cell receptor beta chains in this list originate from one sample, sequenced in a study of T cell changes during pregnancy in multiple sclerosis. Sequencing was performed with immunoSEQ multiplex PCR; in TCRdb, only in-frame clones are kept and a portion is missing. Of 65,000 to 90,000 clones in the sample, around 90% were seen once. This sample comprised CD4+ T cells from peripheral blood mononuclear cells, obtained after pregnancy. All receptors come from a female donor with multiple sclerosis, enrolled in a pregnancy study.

CDR3 sequence reads: CASNPSGATDTQYF. In DNA form, the CDR3 reads TGCGCCAGCAATCCTAGCGGGGCCACAGATACGCAGTATTTT. The chain joins TRBV5-1 to TRBJ2-3; TRBD2 matches at 9 bases. CDR3 length equals 14 residues. The germline gives CDR1 SGHRS, CDR2 YFSETQ. Trimming took 6 bases from V and 2 from J; bases not matched to a gene: 4.

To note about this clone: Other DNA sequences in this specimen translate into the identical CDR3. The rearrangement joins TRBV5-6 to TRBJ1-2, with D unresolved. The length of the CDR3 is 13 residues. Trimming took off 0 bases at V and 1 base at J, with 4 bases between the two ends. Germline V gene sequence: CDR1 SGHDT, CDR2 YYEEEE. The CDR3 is CASSLVRNYGYTF. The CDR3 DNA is TGTGCCAGCAGCTTGGTTCGTAACTATGGCTACACCTTC.

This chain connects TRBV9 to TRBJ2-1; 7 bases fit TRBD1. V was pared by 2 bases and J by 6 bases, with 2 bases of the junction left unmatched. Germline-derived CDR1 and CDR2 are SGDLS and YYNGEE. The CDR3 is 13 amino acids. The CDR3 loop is CASSVGQANEQFF. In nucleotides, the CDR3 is TGTGCCAGCAGCGTCGGACAGGCCAATGAGCAGTTCTTC.

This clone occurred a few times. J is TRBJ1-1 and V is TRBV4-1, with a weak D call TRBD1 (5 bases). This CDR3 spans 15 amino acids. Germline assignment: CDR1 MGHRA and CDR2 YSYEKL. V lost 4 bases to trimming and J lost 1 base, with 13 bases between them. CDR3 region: CASSPQIGQNTEAFF. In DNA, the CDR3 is TGCGCCAGCAGCCCTCAAATAGGACAGAACACTGAAGCTTTCTTT.

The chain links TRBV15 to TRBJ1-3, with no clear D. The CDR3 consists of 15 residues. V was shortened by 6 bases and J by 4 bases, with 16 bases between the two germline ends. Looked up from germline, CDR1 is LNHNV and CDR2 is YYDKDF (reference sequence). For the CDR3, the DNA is TGTGCCACCAGTCCCCGATCTACCCCCGGAAACACCATATATTTT. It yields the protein CATSPRSTPGNTIYF.

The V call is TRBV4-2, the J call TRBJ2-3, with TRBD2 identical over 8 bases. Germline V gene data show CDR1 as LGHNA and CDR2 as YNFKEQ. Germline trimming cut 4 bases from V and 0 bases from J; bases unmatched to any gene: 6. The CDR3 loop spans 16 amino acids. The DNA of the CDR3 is TGTGCCAGCAGCCTCACTAGCGGACAAAGCACAGATACGCAGTATTTT. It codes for CASSLTSGQSTDTQYF.

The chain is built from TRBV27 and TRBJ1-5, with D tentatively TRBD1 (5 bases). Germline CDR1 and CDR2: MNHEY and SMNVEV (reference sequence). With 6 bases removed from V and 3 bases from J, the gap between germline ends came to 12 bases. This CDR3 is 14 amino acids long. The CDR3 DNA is TGTGCCAGCAGGGAGAACAGGAACAATCAGCCCCAGCATTTT. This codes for CASRENRNNQPQHF.

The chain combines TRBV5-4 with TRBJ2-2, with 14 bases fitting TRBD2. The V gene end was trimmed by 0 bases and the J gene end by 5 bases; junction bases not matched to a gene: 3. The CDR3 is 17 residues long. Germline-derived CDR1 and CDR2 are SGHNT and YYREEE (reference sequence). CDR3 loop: CASSLGGLAGETGELFF. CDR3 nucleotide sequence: TGTGCCAGCAGCTTGGGGGGACTAGCGGGAGAAACCGGGGAGCTGTTTTTT.

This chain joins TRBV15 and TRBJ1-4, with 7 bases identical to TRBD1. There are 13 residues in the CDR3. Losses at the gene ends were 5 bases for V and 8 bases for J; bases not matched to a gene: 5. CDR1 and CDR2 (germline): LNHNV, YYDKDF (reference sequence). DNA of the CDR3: TGTGCCACCAGCGGACAGGATTTAGAAAAACTGTTTTTT. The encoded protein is CATSGQDLEKLFF.

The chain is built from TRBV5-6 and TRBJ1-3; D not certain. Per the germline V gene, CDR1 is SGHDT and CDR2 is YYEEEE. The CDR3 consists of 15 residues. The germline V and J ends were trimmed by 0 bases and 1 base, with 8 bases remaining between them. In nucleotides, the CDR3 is TGTGCCAGCAGCTTGGGACTTCAATCTGGAAACACCATATATTTT. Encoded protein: CASSLGLQSGNTIYF.

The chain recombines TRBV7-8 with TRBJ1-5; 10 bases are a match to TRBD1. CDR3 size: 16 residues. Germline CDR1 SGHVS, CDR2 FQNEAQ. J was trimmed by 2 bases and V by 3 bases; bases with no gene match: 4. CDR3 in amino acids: CASSFADRGGNQPQHF. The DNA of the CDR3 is TGTGCCAGCAGCTTCGCGGACAGGGGGGGCAATCAGCCCCAGCATTTT.

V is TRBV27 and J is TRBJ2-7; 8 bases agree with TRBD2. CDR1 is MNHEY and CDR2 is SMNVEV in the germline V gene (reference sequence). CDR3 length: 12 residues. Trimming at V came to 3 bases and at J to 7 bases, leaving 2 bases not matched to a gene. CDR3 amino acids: CASSLPSGEQYF. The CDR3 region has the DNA TGTGCCAGCAGTTTGCCTAGCGGGGAGCAGTACTTC.

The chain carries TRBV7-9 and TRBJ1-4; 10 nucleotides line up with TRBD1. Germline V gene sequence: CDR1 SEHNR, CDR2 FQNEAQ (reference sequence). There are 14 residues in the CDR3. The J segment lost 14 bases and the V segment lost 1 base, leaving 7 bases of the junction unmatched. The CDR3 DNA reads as TGTGCCAGCAGCTTAGGACAGGGGGCTCGAGATCTGTTTTTT. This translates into CASSLGQGARDLFF.

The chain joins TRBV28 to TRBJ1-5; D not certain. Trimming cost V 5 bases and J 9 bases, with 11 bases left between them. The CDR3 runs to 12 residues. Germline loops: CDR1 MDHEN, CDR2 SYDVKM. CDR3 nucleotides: TGTGCCAGCAGTCCTCCCGTGCGGCCCCAGCATTTT. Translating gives CASSPPVRPQHF. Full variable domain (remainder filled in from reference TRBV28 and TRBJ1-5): DVKVTQSSRYLVKRTGEKVFLECVQDMDHENMFWYRQDPGLGLRLIYFSYDVKMKEKGDIPEGYSVSREKKERFSLILESASTNQTSMYLCASSPPVRPQHFGDGTRLSIL.

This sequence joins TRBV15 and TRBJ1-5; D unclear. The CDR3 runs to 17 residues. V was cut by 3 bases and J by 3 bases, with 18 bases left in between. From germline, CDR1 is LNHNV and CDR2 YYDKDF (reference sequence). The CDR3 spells CATSRDLVDLDNQPQHF. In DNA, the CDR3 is TGTGCCACCAGCAGGGATTTGGTGGACTTGGACAATCAGCCCCAGCATTTT.

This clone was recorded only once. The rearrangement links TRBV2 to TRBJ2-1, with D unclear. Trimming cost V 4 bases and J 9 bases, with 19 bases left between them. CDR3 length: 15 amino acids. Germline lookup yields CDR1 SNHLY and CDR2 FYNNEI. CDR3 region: CASSVLDATHIEQFF. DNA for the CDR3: TGTGCCAGCAGTGTCCTCGACGCGACTCATATTGAGCAGTTCTTC.

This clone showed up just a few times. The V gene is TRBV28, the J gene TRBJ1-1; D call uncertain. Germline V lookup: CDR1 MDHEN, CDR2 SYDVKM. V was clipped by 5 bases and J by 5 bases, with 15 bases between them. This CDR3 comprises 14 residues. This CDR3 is CASSPRSPGTEAFF. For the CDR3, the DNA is TGTGCCAGCAGTCCAAGAAGCCCGGGGACTGAAGCTTTCTTT.

CDR3 sequence (DNA): TGTGCCAGCAGCGTAGGCCCAGGTATGAACACTGAAGCTTTCTTT. Encoded protein: CASSVGPGMNTEAFF. The rearrangement links TRBV9 to TRBJ1-1; D not resolved. Germline V lookup: CDR1 SGDLS, CDR2 YYNGEE. V was trimmed by 0 bases and J by 0 bases, leaving 9 bases between them. The CDR3 loop spans 15 amino acids.

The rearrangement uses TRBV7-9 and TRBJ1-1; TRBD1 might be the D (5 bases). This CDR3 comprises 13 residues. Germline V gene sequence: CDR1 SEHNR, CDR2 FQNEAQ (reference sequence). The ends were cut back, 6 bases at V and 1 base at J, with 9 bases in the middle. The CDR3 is CASRQVANTEAFF. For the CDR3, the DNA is TGTGCCAGCAGACAGGTCGCGAACACTGAAGCTTTCTTT.

The CDR3 sequence: CAITSGTTYEQYF. CDR3 DNA sequence: TGTGCCATCACTAGCGGGACTACCTACGAGCAGTACTTC. V is TRBV28 and J is TRBJ2-7; 10 bases agree with TRBD2. The ends lost 10 bases at V and 2 bases at J; junction bases unmatched: 5. The V gene's germline CDR1 is MDHEN and CDR2 SYDVKM. This CDR3 contains 13 residues.

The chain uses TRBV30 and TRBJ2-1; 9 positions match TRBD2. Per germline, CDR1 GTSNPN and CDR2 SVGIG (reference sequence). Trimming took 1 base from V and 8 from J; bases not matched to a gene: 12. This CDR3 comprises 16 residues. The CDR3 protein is CAWSALLAGGRHEQFF. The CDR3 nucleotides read TGTGCCTGGAGTGCACTATTGGCGGGGGGGCGGCATGAGCAGTTCTTC.

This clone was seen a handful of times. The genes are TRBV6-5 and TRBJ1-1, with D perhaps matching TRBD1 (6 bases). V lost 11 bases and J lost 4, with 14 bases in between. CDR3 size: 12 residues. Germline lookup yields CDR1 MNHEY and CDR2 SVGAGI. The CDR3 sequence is CASQVGATEAFF. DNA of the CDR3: TGTGCCTCCCAGGTGGGGGCCACTGAAGCTTTCTTT.

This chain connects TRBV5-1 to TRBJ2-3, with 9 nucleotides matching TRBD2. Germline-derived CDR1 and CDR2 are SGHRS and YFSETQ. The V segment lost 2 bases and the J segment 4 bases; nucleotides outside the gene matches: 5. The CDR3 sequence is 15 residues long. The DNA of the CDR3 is TGCGCCAGCAGCTTAACCGGGACTAGCCCAGATACGCAGTATTTT. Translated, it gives CASSLTGTSPDTQYF. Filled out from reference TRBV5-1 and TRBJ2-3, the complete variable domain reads KAGVTQTPRYLIKTRGQQVTLSCSPISGHRSVSWYQQTPGQGLQFLFEYFSETQRNKGNFPGRFSGRQFSNSRSEMNVSTLELGDSALYLCASSLTGTSPDTQYFGPGTRLTVL.

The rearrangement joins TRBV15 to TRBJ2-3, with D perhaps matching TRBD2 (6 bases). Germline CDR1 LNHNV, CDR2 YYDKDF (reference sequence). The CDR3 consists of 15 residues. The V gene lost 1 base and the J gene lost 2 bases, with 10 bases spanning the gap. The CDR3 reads CATSRVTGLTDTQYF. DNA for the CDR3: TGTGCCACCAGCAGAGTCACGGGACTCACAGATACGCAGTATTTT. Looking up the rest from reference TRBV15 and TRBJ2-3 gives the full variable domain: DAMVIQNPRYQVTQFGKPVTLSCSQTLNHNVMYWYQQKSSQAPKLLFHYYDKDFNNEADTPDNFQSRRPNTSFCFLDIRSPGLGDTAMYLCATSRVTGLTDTQYFGPGTRLTVL.

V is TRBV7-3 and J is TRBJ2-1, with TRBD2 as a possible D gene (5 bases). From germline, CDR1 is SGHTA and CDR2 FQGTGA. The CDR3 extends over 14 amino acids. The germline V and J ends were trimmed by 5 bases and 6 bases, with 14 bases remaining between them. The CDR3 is CASSRGTPPNEQFF. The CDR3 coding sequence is TGTGCCAGCAGCCGGGGTACGCCCCCCAATGAGCAGTTCTTC.

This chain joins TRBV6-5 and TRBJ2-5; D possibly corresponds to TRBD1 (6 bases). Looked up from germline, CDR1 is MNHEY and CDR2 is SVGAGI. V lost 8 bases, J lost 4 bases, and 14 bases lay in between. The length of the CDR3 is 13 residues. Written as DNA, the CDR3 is TGTGCCAGCGGATTACAGGGTGGAGAGACCCAGTACTTC. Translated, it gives CASGLQGGETQYF.

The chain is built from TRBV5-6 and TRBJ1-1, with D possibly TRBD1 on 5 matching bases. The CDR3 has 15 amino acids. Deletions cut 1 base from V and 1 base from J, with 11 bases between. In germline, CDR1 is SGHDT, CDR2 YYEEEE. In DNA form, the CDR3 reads TGTGCCAGCAGCTTGTATCAGGGAGGGAACACTGAAGCTTTCTTT. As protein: CASSLYQGGNTEAFF.

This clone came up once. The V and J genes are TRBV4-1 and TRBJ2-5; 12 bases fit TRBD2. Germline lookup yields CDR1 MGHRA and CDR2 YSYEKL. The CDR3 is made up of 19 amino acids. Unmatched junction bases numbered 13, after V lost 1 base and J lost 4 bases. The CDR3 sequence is CASSQVLGASGGARETQYF. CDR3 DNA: TGCGCCAGCAGCCAAGTCCTGGGGGCTAGCGGGGGGGCCCGAGAGACCCAGTACTTC.

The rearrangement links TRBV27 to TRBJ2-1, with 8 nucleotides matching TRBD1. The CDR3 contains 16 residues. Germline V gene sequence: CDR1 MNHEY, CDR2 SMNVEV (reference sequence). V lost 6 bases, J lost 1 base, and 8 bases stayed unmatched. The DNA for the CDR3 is TGTGCCAGCAGAAAGAGTGACAGGGGATCCTACAATGAGCAGTTCTTC. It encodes CASRKSDRGSYNEQFF.

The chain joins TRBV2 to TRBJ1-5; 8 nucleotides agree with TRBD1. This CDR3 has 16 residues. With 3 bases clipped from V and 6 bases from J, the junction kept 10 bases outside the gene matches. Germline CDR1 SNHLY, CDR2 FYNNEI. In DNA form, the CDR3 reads TGTGCCAGCAGTGACGGACAGGGAGGTCCCGGTCAGCCCCAGCATTTT. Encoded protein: CASSDGQGGPGQPQHF.

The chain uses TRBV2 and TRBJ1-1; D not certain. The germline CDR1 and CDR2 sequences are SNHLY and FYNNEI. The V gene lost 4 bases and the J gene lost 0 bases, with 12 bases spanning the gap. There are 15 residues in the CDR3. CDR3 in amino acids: CASSGRSYMNTEAFF. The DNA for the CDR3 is TGTGCCAGCAGTGGGAGGTCTTACATGAACACTGAAGCTTTCTTT.

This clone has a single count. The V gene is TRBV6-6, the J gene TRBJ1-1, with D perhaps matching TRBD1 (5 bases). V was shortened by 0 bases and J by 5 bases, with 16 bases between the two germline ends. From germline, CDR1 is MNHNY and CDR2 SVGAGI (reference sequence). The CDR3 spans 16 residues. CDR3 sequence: CASSYSQGAGGTEAFF. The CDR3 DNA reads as TGTGCCAGCAGTTACTCGCAAGGGGCTGGAGGGACTGAAGCTTTCTTT.